This T cell receptor beta chain came from a study of graft-versus-host responses after intestinal transplantation. Overall study: The transplants performed in recipients were multivisceral, liver-intestinal, or isolated intestinal.

Regarding the study as a whole: Among circulating GvH clones, peak levels were associated with early post-transplant declines in HvG clones. Within the allografts of patients who had graft-donor T cell macrochimerism, graft-versus-host to host-versus-graft clonal ratios were high. Recipient bone marrow held GvH clones, some seen earlier in ileum or blood.

The assay was immunoSEQ multiplex PCR, and TCRdb's table has in-frame clones only and misses some. The data show fewer than 55,000 clones, around 96% seen once. CDR1 is GTSNPN, CDR2 SVGIG, per germline (reference sequence). This CDR3 region has 14 residues. V lost 1 base, J lost 9 bases, and 7 bases stayed unmatched. With respect to this clone: Its antigen is not identified.

The V call is TRBV30, the J call TRBJ2-1, with 9 bases matching TRBD2. The receptor was derived from a human donor who was the organ donor for an intestinal transplant. This specimen consisted of unstimulated CD8+ T cells sorted from spleen or lymph node cells, obtained before transplant. The CDR3: CAWSAAGGLGEQFF. The CDR3 coding sequence is TGTGCCTGGAGTGCGGCGGGGGGGCTAGGTGAGCAGTTCTTC.